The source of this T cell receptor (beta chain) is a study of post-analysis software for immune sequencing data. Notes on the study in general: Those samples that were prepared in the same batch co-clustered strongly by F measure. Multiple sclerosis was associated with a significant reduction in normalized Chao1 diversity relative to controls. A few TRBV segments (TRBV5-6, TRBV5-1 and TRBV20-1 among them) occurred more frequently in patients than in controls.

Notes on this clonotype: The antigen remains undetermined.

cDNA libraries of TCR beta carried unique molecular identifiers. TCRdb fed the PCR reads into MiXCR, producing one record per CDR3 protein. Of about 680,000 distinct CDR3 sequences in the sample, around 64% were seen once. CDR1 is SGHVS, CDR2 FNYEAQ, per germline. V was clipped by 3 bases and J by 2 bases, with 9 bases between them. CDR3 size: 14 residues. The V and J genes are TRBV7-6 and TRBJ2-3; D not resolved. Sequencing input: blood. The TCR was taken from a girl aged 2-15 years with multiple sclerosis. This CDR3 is CASSFADITDTQYF. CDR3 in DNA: TGTGCCAGCAGCTTCGCGGATATCACAGATACGCAGTATTTT. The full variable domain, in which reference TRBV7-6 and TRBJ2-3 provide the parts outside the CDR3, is GAGVSQSPRYKVTKRGQDVALRCDPISGHVSLYWYRQALGQGPEFLTYFNYEAQQDKSGLPNDRFSAERPEGSISTLTIQRTEQRDSAMYRCASSFADITDTQYFGPGTRLTVL.